This T cell receptor beta chain was retrieved from a study of blood T cells in healthy people across ages. Alongside a J-beta primer mix, a sample-barcoded 5' primer served in a second PCR lasting about 7 to 12 cycles. Each cDNA molecule was tagged by a template-switch adaptor that had 12 random nucleotides. Samples each returned at least 2.5 million CDR3-containing paired-end reads. TCRdb called the 5' RACE reads again in MiXCR, with one record for every CDR3 protein. The repertoire holds 600,000 or so distinct CDR3 sequences, with 47% as singletons. The study's findings and limits: As naive T cell percentage varied, TCR beta diversity correlated strongly with it. Researchers deemed the diversity estimates from one million T cells underestimates.

Details on this clonotype: Its cognate antigen is unknown.

Sequencing was carried out using blood. This receptor was identified in a man older than 75 in good health.

CDR3 nucleotide sequence: TGTGCCATCAGTGCTAGCGAGAGCTCCTACGAGCAGTACTTC. Protein product: CAISASESSYEQYF. The genes are TRBV10-3 and TRBJ2-7; tentative D call: TRBD2 (6 bases). This CDR3 has 14 amino acids. V was trimmed by 4 bases and J by 0 bases, leaving 10 bases between them. Germline lookup yields CDR1 ENHRY and CDR2 SYGVKD.